Below, one TCR beta chain is given with its context. The antigen remains unidentified. This entry is derived from a study of long-term antiretroviral therapy in people with HIV. Study-level background: The 2015 immediate-ART recommendation was preceded by the earliest samples by about a decade.

Germline CDR1 is SGHRS and CDR2 is YFSETQ. The V end lost 1 base, the J end lost 3 bases, and 14 bases lay between the germline ends. This CDR3 comprises 15 residues. Notes on the study in general: The blood, collected between the mid-2000s and the late 2010s, was possibly taken under older ART regimens.

They ran version v3.0 of the immunoSEQ assay at survey level. TCRdb's copy holds only in-frame clones and misses some; the assay was immunoSEQ multiplex PCR. The sample has tens of thousands of clones; nearly 95% are singletons. The chain has TRBV5-1 and TRBJ2-7; D is uncertain. This specimen was unsorted PBMCs, taken 3.7 years after starting antiretroviral therapy. The TCR originated in a woman between 45 and 60 years old with HIV. The chain's CDR3 is CASSLSETFGYEQYF. DNA of the CDR3: TGCGCCAGCAGCTTGTCTGAGACTTTCGGCTACGAGCAGTACTTC.